This section outlines one T cell receptor (beta chain) sequence together with its context. This record belongs to a study of Graves' ophthalmopathy and Graves' hyperthyroidism. Study as a whole: The authors collected peripheral blood at initial diagnosis, before any treatment.

Beta-chain TCR CDR3 regions were amplified from RNA transcripts. Second-round multiplex PCR came after first-round RT-PCR with HTBI primers. MiXCR, run by TCRdb on the multiplex PCR reads, gives a single entry per CDR3 protein. Altogether 200,000 to 250,000 distinct CDR3 sequences are present, approximately 29% being singletons, with the ten largest covering about 8.2%. The receptor comes from a man aged 50 to 60 with Graves' ophthalmopathy. The source material was peripheral blood.

The CDR3 sequence is CASSELAEPLHEQYF. CDR3 DNA sequence: TGTGCCAGCAGTGAGTTAGCGGAGCCCCTCCACGAGCAGTACTTC. The chain links TRBV2 to TRBJ2-7; D might be TRBD2 (6 bases). This CDR3 is 15 amino acids long. The V end was cut by 3 bases, the J end by 5 bases, with 17 bases between. Germline lookup yields CDR1 SNHLY and CDR2 FYNNEI.